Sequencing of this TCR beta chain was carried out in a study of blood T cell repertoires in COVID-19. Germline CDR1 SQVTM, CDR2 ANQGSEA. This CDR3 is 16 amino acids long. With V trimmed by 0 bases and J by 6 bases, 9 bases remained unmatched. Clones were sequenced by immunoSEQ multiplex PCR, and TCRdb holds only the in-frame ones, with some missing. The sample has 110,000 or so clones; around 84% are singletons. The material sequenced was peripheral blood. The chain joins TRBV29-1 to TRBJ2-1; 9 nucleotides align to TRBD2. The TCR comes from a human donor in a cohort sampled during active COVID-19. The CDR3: CSVEDLPAGGRNEQFF. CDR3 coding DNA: TGCAGCGTTGAAGATCTTCCGGCGGGGGGGCGCAATGAGCAGTTCTTC.